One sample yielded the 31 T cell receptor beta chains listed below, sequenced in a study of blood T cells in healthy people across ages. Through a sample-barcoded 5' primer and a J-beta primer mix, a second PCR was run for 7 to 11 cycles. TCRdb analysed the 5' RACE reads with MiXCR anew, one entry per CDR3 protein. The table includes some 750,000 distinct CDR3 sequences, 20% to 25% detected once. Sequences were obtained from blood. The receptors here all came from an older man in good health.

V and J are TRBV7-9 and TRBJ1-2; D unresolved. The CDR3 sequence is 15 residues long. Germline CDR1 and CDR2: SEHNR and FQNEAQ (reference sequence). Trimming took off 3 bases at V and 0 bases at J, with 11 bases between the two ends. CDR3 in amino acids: CASSFGRSANYGYTF. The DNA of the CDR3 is TGTGCCAGCAGCTTCGGGCGCTCTGCTAACTATGGCTACACCTTC.

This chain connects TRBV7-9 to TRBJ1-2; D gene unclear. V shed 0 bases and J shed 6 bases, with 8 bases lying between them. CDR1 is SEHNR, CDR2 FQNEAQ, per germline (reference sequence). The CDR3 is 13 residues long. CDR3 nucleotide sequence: TGTGCCAGCAGCTTAGCCAGCTTAGATGGCTACACCTTC. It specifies CASSLASLDGYTF.

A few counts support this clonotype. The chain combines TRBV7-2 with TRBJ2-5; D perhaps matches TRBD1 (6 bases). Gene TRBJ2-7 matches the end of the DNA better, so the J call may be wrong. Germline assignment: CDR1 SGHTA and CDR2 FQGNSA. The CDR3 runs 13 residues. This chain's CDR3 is CPSSLNRDSEQYV. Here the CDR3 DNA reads TGTCCCAGCAGCTTAAACAGGGATTCCGAGCAGTACGTC.

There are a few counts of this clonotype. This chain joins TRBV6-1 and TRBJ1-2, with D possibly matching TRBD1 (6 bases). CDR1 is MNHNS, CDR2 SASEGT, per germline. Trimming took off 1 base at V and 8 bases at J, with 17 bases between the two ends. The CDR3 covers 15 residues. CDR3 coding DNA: TGTGCCAGCAGTGAAGGACCTACAGGGTCGGAAGGCTACACCTTC. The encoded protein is CASSEGPTGSEGYTF.

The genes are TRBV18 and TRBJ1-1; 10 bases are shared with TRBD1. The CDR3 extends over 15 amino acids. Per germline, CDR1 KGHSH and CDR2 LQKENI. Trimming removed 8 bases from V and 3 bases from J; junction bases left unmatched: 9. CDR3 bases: TGTGCCAGCCGTCCGGGACAGGGGACACACACTGAAGCTTTCTTT. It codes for CASRPGQGTHTEAFF.

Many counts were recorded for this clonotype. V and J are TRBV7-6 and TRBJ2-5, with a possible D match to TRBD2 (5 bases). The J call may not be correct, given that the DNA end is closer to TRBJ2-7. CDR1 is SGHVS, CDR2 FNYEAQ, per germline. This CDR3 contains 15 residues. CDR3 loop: CASSLEAASPYEQYV. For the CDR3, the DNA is TGTGCCAGCAGCTTAGAGGCGGCTAGCCCTTACGAGCAGTACGTC.

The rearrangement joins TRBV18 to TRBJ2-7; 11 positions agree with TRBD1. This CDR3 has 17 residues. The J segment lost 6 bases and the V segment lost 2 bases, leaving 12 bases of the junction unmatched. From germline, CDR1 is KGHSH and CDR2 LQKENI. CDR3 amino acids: CASSPNSPGTGGGEQYF. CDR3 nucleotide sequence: TGTGCCAGCTCACCAAACTCGCCCGGGACAGGGGGAGGCGAGCAGTACTTC.

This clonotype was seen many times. The CDR3: CASSSLAGAEDTQYF. For the CDR3, the DNA is TGTGCCAGCAGCTCCCTAGCGGGAGCGGAAGATACGCAGTATTTT. The chain links TRBV25-1 to TRBJ2-3, with 10 bases lining up with TRBD2. The V gene end was trimmed by 6 bases and the J gene end by 5 bases; junction bases not matched to a gene: 8. The CDR3 sequence is 15 residues long. CDR1 is MGHDK, CDR2 SYGVNS, per germline. The variable domain in full, with the rest retrieved from reference TRBV25-1 and TRBJ2-3, is EADIYQTPRYLVIGTGKKITLECSQTMGHDKMYWYQQDPGMELHLIHYSYGVNSTEKGDLSSESTVSRIRTEHFPLTLESARPSHTSQYLCASSSLAGAEDTQYFGPGTRLTVL.

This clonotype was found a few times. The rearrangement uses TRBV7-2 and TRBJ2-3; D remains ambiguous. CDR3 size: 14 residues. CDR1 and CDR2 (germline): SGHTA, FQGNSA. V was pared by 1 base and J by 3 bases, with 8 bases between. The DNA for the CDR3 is TGTGCCAGCAGCTTAGATCTGGTTACAGATACGCAGTATTTT. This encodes CASSLDLVTDTQYF.

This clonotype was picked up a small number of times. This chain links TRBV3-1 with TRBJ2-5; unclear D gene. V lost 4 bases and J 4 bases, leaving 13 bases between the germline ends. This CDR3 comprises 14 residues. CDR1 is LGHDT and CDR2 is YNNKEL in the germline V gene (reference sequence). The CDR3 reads CASSLRRIVETQYF. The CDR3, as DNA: TGTGCCAGCAGCCTGAGACGGATCGTAGAGACCCAGTACTTC.

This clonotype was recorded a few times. CDR3 sequence (DNA): TGTGCCAGCAGTCTGACCGGAGGGCAGAAGGCAGCCTACGAGCAGTACTTC. Encoded protein: CASSLTGGQKAAYEQYF. The V and J genes are TRBV12-3 or TRBV12-4 and TRBJ2-7, with a weak D call TRBD2 (6 bases). The germline V and J ends were trimmed by 5 bases and 2 bases, with 22 bases remaining between them. The length of the CDR3 is 17 residues.

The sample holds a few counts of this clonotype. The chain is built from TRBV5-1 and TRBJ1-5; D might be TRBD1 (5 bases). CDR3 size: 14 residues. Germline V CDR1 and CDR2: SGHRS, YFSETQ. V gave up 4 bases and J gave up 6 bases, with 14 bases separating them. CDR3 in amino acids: CASSVGPGGQPQHF. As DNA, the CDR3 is TGCGCCAGCAGCGTGGGACCTGGAGGTCAGCCCCAGCATTTT.

The CDR3 region is CASSATGYSNQPQHF. CDR3 nucleotide sequence: TGTGCCAGCAGCGCAACAGGGTATAGCAATCAGCCCCAGCATTTT. This rearrangement joins TRBV9 to TRBJ1-5, with D maybe TRBD1 (6 bases). The V gene's germline CDR1 is SGDLS and CDR2 YYNGEE. The V gene lost 3 bases and the J gene lost 0 bases, with 10 bases spanning the gap. The CDR3 runs 15 residues. The complete variable domain, with remaining parts taken from reference TRBV9 and TRBJ1-5, reads DSGVTQTPKHLITATGQRVTLRCSPRSGDLSVYWYQQSLDQGLQFLIQYYNGEERAKGNILERFSAQQFPDLHSELNLSSLELGDSALYFCASSATGYSNQPQHFGDGTRLSIL.

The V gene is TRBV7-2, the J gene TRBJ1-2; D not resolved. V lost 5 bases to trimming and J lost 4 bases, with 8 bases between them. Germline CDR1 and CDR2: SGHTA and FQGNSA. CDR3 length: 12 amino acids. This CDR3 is CASSPQTYGYTF. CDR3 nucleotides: TGTGCCAGCAGCCCACAGACCTATGGCTACACCTTC.

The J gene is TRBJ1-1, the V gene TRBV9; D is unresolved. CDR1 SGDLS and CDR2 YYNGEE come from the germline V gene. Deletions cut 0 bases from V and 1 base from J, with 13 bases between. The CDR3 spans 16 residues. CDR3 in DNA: TGTGCCAGCAGCGTAGGACGTGCCACGAGGAACACTGAAGCTTTCTTT. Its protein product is CASSVGRATRNTEAFF.

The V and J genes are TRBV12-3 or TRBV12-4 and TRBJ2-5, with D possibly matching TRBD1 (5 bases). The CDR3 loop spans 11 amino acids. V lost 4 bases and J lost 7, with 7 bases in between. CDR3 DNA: TGTGCCAGCAGTTCAGGGTGGACCCAGTACTTC. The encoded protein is CASSSGWTQYF.

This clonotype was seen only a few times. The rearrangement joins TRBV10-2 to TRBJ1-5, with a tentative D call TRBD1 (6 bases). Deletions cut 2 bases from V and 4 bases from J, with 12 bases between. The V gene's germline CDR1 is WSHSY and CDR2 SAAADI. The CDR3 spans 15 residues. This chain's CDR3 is CASSEGGGSNQPQHF. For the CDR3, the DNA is TGCGCCAGCAGTGAGGGGGGCGGGTCAAATCAGCCCCAGCATTTT.

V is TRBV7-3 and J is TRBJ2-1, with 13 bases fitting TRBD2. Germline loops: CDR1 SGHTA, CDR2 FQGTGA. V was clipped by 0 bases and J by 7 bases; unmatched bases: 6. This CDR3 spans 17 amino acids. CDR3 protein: CASSLTGLAGRRNEQFF. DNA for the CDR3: TGTGCCAGCAGCTTAACGGGACTAGCGGGAAGACGGAATGAGCAGTTCTTC. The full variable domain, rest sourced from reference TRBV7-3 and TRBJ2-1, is GAGVSQTPSNKVTEKGKYVELRCDPISGHTALYWYRQSLGQGPEFLIYFQGTGAADDSGLPNDRFFAVRPEGSVSTLKIQRTERGDSAVYLCASSLTGLAGRRNEQFFGPGTRLTVL.

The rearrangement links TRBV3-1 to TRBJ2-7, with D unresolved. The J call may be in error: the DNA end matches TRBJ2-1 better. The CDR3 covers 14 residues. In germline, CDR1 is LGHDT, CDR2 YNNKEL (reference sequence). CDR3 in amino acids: CASSQTSSSNEQFF. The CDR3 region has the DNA TGTGCCAGCAGCCAGACCTCTAGTTCCAATGAGCAGTTCTTC.

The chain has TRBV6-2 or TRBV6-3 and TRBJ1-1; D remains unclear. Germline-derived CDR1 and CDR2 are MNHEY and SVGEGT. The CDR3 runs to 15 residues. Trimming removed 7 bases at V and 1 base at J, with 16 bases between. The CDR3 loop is CASTRSRRRNTEAFF. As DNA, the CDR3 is TGTGCCAGCACCAGGAGTCGTAGGCGGAACACTGAAGCTTTCTTT.

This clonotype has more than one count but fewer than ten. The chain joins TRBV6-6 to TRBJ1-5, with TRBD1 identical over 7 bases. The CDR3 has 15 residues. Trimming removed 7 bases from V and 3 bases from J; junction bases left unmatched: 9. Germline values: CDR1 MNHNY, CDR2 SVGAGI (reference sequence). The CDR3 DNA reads TGTGCCAGCACCCTGGGCAGGGGGGACAATCAGCCCCAGCATTTT. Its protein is CASTLGRGDNQPQHF.

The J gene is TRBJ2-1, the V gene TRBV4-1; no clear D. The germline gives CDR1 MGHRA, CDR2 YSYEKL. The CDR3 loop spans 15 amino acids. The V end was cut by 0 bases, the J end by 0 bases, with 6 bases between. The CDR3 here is CASSQDGVSYNEQFF. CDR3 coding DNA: TGCGCCAGCAGCCAAGATGGGGTCTCCTACAATGAGCAGTTCTTC.

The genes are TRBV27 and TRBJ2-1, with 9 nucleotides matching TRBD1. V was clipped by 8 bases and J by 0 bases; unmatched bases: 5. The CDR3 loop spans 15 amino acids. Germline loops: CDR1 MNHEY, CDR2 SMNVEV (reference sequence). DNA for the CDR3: TGTGCCAGCCACCAGGGACAGGGCTCCTACAATGAGCAGTTCTTC. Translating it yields CASHQGQGSYNEQFF.

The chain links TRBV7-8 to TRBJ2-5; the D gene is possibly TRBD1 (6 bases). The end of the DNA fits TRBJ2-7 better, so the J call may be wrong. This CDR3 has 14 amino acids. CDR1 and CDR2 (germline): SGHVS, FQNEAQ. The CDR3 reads CASSHNRVAYEQYF. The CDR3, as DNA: TGTGCCAGCAGTCATAACAGGGTAGCCTACGAGCAGTACTTC.

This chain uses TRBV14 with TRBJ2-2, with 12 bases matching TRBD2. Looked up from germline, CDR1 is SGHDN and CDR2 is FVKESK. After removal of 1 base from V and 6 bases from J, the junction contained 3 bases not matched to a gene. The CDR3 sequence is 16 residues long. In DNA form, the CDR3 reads TGTGCCAGCAGCCAAGCACTAGCGGGAGGTTCCGGGGAGCTGTTTTTT. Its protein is CASSQALAGGSGELFF.

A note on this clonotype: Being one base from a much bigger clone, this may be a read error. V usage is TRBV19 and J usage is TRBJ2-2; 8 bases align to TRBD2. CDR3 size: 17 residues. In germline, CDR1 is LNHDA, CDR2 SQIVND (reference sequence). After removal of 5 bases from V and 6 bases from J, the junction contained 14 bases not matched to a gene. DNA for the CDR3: TGTGCCAGTAGTGTAGCGGGGACACTGAAGGGCCCCGGGGAGCTGTTTTTT. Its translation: CASSVAGTLKGPGELFF. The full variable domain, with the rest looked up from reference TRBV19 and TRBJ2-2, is DGGITQSPKYLFRKEGQNVTLSCEQNLNHDAMYWYRQDPGQGLRLIYYSQIVNDFQKGDIAEGYSVSREKKESFPLTVTSAQKNPTAFYLCASSVAGTLKGPGELFFGEGSRLTVL.

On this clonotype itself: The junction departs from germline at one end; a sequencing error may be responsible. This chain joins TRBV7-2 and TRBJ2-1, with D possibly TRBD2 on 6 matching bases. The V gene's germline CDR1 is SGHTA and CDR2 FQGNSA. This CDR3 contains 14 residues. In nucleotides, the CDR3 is TGTGCCAGCAGCCAGGGAGGTAGCTACGATGAGCAGTTCTTC. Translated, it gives CASSQGGSYDEQFF.

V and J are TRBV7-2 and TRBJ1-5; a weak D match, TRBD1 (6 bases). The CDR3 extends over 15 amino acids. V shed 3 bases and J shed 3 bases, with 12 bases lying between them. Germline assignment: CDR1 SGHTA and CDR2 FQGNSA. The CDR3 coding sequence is TGTGCCAGCAGCTTGGGGCAGGGGACCAATCAGCCCCAGCATTTT. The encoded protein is CASSLGQGTNQPQHF.

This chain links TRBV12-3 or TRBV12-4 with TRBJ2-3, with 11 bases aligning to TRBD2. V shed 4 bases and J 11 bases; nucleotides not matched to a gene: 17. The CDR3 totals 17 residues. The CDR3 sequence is CASSYMTSGMSADVQYF. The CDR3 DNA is TGTGCCAGCAGTTACATGACTAGCGGGATGAGCGCAGATGTGCAGTATTTT.

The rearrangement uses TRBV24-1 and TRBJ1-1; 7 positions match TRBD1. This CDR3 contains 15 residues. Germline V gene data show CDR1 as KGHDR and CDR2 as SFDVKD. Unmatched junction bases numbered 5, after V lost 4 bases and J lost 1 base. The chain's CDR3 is CATSDRRGPNTEAFF. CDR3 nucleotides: TGTGCCACCAGTGACAGGAGGGGGCCGAACACTGAAGCTTTCTTT.

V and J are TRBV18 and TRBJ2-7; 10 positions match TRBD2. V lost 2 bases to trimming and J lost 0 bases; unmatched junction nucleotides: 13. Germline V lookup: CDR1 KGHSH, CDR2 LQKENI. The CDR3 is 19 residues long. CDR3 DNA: TGTGCCAGCTCACCAAGGGCGTTTAGCGGGGGGCTCAGCTCCTACGAGCAGTACTTC. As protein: CASSPRAFSGGLSSYEQYF. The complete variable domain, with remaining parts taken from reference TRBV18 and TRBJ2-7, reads NAGVMQNPRHLVRRRGQEARLRCSPMKGHSHVYWYRQLPEEGLKFMVYLQKENIIDESGMPKERFSAEFPKEGPSILRIQQVVRGDSAAYFCASSPRAFSGGLSSYEQYFGPGTRLTVT.